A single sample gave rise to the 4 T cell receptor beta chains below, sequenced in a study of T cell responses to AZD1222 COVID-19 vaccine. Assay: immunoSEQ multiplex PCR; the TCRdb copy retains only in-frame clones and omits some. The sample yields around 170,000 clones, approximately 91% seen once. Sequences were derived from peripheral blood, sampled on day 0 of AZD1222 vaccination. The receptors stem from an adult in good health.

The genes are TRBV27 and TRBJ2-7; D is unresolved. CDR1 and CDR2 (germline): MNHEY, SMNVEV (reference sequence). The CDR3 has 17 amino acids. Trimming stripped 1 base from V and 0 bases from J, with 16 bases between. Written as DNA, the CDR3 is TGTGCCAGCAGTTTATTCCCCCGGCTAGAAGGCTCCTACGAGCAGTACTTC. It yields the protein CASSLFPRLEGSYEQYF.

In DNA form, the CDR3 reads TGTGCCATCAGTGAGTTTACAGGGGTTCCCACTGAAGCTTTCTTT. It codes for CAISEFTGVPTEAFF. The chain is built from TRBV10-3 and TRBJ1-1, with TRBD1 matching 7 bases. CDR3 length: 15 residues. Trimming at V came to 1 base and at J to 4 bases, leaving 6 bases not matched to a gene. Germline CDR1 and CDR2: ENHRY and SYGVKD.

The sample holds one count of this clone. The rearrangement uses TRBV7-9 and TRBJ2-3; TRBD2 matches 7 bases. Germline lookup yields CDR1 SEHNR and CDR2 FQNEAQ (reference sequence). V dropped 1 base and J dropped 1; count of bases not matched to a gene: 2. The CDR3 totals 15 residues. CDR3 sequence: CASSLGGSRTDTQYF. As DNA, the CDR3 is TGTGCCAGCAGCTTAGGCGGGAGCCGCACAGATACGCAGTATTTT.

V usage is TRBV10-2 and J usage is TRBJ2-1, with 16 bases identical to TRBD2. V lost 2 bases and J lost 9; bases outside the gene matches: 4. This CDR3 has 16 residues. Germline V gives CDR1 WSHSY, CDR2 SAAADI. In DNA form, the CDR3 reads TGCGCCAGCAGTGAGCCGGGACTAGCGGGGGGGTCTGAGCAGTTCTTC. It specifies CASSEPGLAGGSEQFF.